These T cell receptor beta chains were read from a single sample in a study of blood T cell repertoires in COVID-19. This table comes from immunoSEQ multiplex PCR, and its TCRdb copy is limited to in-frame clones, with some not included. The repertoire consists of hundreds of thousands of clones, with over 85% occurring once and the leading ten covering around 10%. Sequenced material: peripheral blood. The receptors were gathered from a woman aged 30 to 39 with COVID-19, enrolled during active disease. Each CDR3 is given with its conserved first and last residue. A D gene is named only where the DNA matches it firmly. Rows may omit the clone size; those that give it use once, few, many or a size class.

V	J	D	size	CDR3	DNA
TRBV6-4	TRBJ2-1	-	-	CASSDTLELGQRNEQFF	TGTGCCAGCAGTGACACGCTCGAACTAGGACAGCGAAATGAGCAGTTCTTC
TRBV3-1/TRBV3-2	TRBJ2-3	-	-	CATGRRAGDTQYF	TGTGCCACTGGGCGGCGGGCCGGGGATACGCAGTATTTT
TRBV4-1	TRBJ1-3	-	-	CASSEPGTGNTIYF	TGCGCCAGCAGCGAACCAGGGACTGGAAACACCATATATTTT
TRBV6-2/TRBV6-3	TRBJ2-7	TRBD2	-	CASSVRLAGEQYF	TGTGCCAGCAGTGTCAGACTAGCCGGCGAGCAGTACTTC
TRBV7-2	TRBJ2-7	-	-	CASSFRASHEQYF	TGTGCCAGCAGCTTTCGGGCTAGCCACGAGCAGTACTTC
TRBV6-4	TRBJ2-1	-	-	CASSEGLSNEQFF	TGTGCCAGCAGTGAGGGACTGAGCAATGAGCAGTTCTTC
TRBV5-1	TRBJ1-2	-	-	CASSLEVGSWGYTF	TGCGCCAGCAGCTTGGAGGTCGGGAGCTGGGGCTACACCTTC
TRBV11-2	TRBJ1-3	-	-	CASSPPLRGNTIYF	TGTGCCAGCAGCCCCCCTCTAAGAGGAAACACCATATATTTT
TRBV20-1	TRBJ1-3	-	-	CSASFGTPGSGNTIYF	TGCAGTGCTAGTTTCGGGACACCGGGCTCTGGAAACACCATATATTTT
TRBV2	TRBJ1-4	TRBD1	-	CASNIDRGLEKLFF	TGTGCCAGCAACATAGACAGGGGGCTGGAAAAACTGTTTTTT
TRBV27	TRBJ1-1	-	once	CASSFEGGNTEAFF	TGTGCCAGCAGTTTTGAGGGTGGGAACACTGAAGCTTTCTTT
TRBV6-5	TRBJ2-3	-	-	CASSYPGHPTDTQYF	TGTGCCAGCAGTTACCCGGGACATCCGACAGATACGCAGTATTTT
TRBV18	TRBJ2-7	TRBD1	-	CASSPGQGHWYEQYF	TGTGCCAGCTCACCCGGACAGGGTCATTGGTACGAGCAGTACTTC
TRBV19	TRBJ1-2	TRBD1	-	CASSIDGTGFNYGYTF	TGTGCCAGTAGTATAGACGGGACAGGCTTTAACTATGGCTACACCTTC
TRBV18	TRBJ1-3	-	-	CASSPRARDGGNTIYF	TGTGCCAGCTCACCACGTGCCAGGGATGGTGGAAACACCATATATTTT
TRBV3-1/TRBV3-2	TRBJ2-3	TRBD1	once	CASSPRTGARPWQYF	TGTGCCAGCAGCCCTAGGACAGGGGCTCGCCCTTGGCAGTATTTT
TRBV6-6	TRBJ1-3	-	once	CAAGRRDTIYF	TGTGCCGCAGGTCGGCGAGACACCATATATTTT